These T cell receptor beta chains were read from a single sample in a study of Graves' ophthalmopathy and Graves' hyperthyroidism. TCRdb called the multiplex PCR reads again in MiXCR, with one record for every CDR3 protein. Here the sample spans around 600,000 distinct CDR3 sequences, about 41% being singletons. The sequencing input was peripheral blood. The receptor set was obtained from an adult man with Graves' ophthalmopathy. The CDR3 runs from the conserved cysteine through the conserved F or W. The order of the fields is clone size, CDR3 length, D gene, J gene, V gene, CDR3 protein, CDR3 DNA. D genes are given only for firm matches. Clone size is not always given. Where it is, it says once, few, many or a class for expanded clones.

-	17	TRBD2	TRBJ2-1	TRBV11-2	CASSLDRGGPSRNEQFF	TGTGCCAGCAGCTTAGACCGGGGAGGGCCTTCGAGGAATGAGCAGTTCTTC
-	12	-	TRBJ1-2	TRBV27	CASRGVPGGYTF	TGTGCCAGCAGGGGGGTCCCCGGGGGGTACACCTTC
many	15	-	TRBJ2-5	TRBV24-1	CATSEKLASLETQYF	TGTGCCACCAGTGAGAAACTAGCATCCCTAGAGACCCAGTACTTC
-	13	-	TRBJ1-2	TRBV7-2	CASSFGQGAGYTF	TGTGCCAGCAGCTTCGGGCAGGGCGCGGGCTACACCTTC
-	16	TRBD1	TRBJ2-3	TRBV7-3	CASSYPGQGPTDTQYF	TGTGCCAGCAGCTATCCGGGACAGGGTCCCACAGATACGCAGTATTTT
-	17	TRBD1	TRBJ1-3	TRBV4-2	CASSLATRQGAGNTIYF	TGTGCCAGCAGCCTAGCTACTAGACAGGGCGCTGGAAACACCATATATTTT
many	17	-	TRBJ2-2	TRBV24-1	CATSDGTGTINTGELFF	TGTGCCACCAGTGATGGGACCGGGACAATTAACACCGGGGAGCTGTTTTTT
-	13	-	TRBJ2-5	TRBV6-5	CASSGSDQETQYF	TGTGCCAGCAGTGGGTCGGACCAAGAGACCCAGTACTTC
-	13	-	TRBJ1-5	TRBV10-3	CAIRERSNQPQHF	TGTGCCATCAGAGAACGAAGCAATCAGCCCCAGCATTTT
-	15	-	TRBJ2-5	TRBV9	CASSVGSGGKETQYF	TGTGCCAGCAGCGTAGGTAGCGGCGGGAAGGAGACCCAGTACTTC